This T cell receptor (beta chain) was documented in a study of beta chain features in type 1 diabetes. Findings and limits, study-wide: Still unanswered here is whether HLA type influences TCRB rearrangement.

This clone was seen repeatedly, ten times or more. The target antigen is unknown. Expressed TCRB transcripts were sequenced because the isolated RNA had all been reverse transcribed beforehand. This table comes from immunoSEQ multiplex PCR, and its TCRdb copy is limited to in-frame clones, with some not included. The table includes around 340,000 clones, approximately 8% detected once. The clonotype was recovered from a woman younger than 30 in good health. Sequences were obtained from central memory CD4+ T cells from blood.

CDR3 DNA sequence: TGTGCCAGCAGCTTAGTCCCGGGAGGGACTGCTGGAAACACCATATATTTT. Residues: CASSLVPGGTAGNTIYF. The chain couples TRBV7-2 to TRBJ1-3; TRBD1 is a possible D gene (5 bases). From germline, CDR1 is SGHTA and CDR2 FQGNSA. Trimming left V 1 base short and J 2 bases short, with 15 bases between. The length of the CDR3 is 17 residues.